One and the same sample provided the 27 T cell receptor beta chains below, sequenced in a study of T cells in tuberculosis (dated by TCRdb to the late 2010s). The library came from the immunoSEQ multiplex PCR assay. TCRdb mirrors the immuneACCESS table, restricted to in-frame sequences. Some clones are absent from its copies; in checked studies, under half trace to an unresolved V gene, and the reason for the others is unknown. This sample comprises about 28,000 clones, 90% of them detected only once. The ten most abundant clones make up roughly 6% of the sample. The sample taken for sequencing was PBMCs. These receptor sequences come from a donor aged 10-29 years with latent tuberculosis or without tuberculosis infection.

J is TRBJ1-5 and V is TRBV19; D might be TRBD1 (5 bases). The length of the CDR3 is 14 residues. V was trimmed by 6 bases and J by 6 bases, leaving 15 bases between them. Germline V lookup: CDR1 LNHDA, CDR2 SQIVND (reference sequence). DNA of the CDR3: TGTGCCAGTAGGGTCTGGGGGGACGGTCAGCCCCAGCATTTT. It yields the protein CASRVWGDGQPQHF.

The chain carries TRBV20-1 and TRBJ1-1; D ambiguous. The V end was cut by 3 bases, the J end by 7 bases, with 9 bases between. This CDR3 has 11 residues. CDR1 and CDR2 (germline): DFQATT, SNEGSKA (reference sequence). The CDR3 is CSASRLSEAFF. DNA for the CDR3: TGCAGTGCTAGCAGGTTGAGTGAAGCTTTCTTT.

The V and J genes are TRBV28 and TRBJ2-7; maybe TRBD2 (5 bases). The CDR3 has 12 residues. The germline V gene encodes CDR1 MDHEN and CDR2 SYDVKM. V lost 6 bases, J lost 5 bases, and 11 bases lay in between. The CDR3 coding sequence is TGTGCCAGCAGCCCTCTCGGGGACGAGCAGTACTTC. Translating it yields CASSPLGDEQYF.

The rearrangement uses TRBV5-1 and TRBJ2-3, with 9 nucleotides matching TRBD2. Trimming took 10 bases from V and 4 from J; bases not matched to a gene: 10. Looked up from germline, CDR1 is SGHRS and CDR2 is YFSETQ. The CDR3 is 14 residues long. The CDR3 protein is CASHTGGGADTQYF. The CDR3 bases are TGCGCCTCACACACCGGCGGGGGGGCAGATACGCAGTATTTT. Full variable domain (outside the CDR3, taken from reference TRBV5-1 and TRBJ2-3): KAGVTQTPRYLIKTRGQQVTLSCSPISGHRSVSWYQQTPGQGLQFLFEYFSETQRNKGNFPGRFSGRQFSNSRSEMNVSTLELGDSALYLCASHTGGGADTQYFGPGTRLTVL.

This chain joins TRBV28 and TRBJ1-4, with D possibly matching TRBD1 (5 bases). Trimming shortened V by 1 base and J by 7 bases, and 10 bases separated the two germline ends. CDR3 size: 14 residues. Per the germline V gene, CDR1 is MDHEN and CDR2 is SYDVKM. The CDR3 DNA reads as TGTGCCAGCAGTTTATTCCAGGGAGGTGAAAAACTGTTTTTT. Its protein is CASSLFQGGEKLFF.

This clone was observed a few times. The V and J genes are TRBV6-1 and TRBJ1-1; D is possibly TRBD1 (5 bases). Germline values: CDR1 MNHNS, CDR2 SASEGT. The V gene lost 2 bases and the J gene lost 11 bases, with 12 bases spanning the gap. This CDR3 region has 12 residues. The CDR3 DNA reads as TGTGCCAGCAGTGAAAAGGTCAGGGTGGCTTTCTTT. Translating it yields CASSEKVRVAFF.

The V call is TRBV5-5, the J call TRBJ1-6; TRBD1 might be the D (5 bases). This CDR3 is built from 15 residues. V shed 1 base and J shed 4 bases, with 9 bases lying between them. The germline V gene encodes CDR1 SGHKS and CDR2 YYEKEE (reference sequence). The CDR3 DNA is TGTGCCAGCAGCTTGAGTCGACAGTATAATTCACCCCTCCACTTT. Translated, it gives CASSLSRQYNSPLHF.

The rearrangement joins TRBV20-1 to TRBJ2-5; the D is unclear. V was shortened by 3 bases and J by 5 bases, with 7 bases between the two germline ends. Per the germline V gene, CDR1 is DFQATT and CDR2 is SNEGSKA (reference sequence). The CDR3 is 11 amino acids. The CDR3 sequence is CSASFQETQYF. The CDR3 DNA sequence: TGCAGTGCTAGTTTCCAGGAGACCCAGTACTTC.

V is TRBV30 and J is TRBJ1-4; D is perhaps TRBD1 (5 bases). Per germline, CDR1 GTSNPN and CDR2 SVGIG (reference sequence). V gave up 0 bases and J gave up 12 bases, with 8 bases separating them. This CDR3 comprises 11 residues. The CDR3 loop is CAWSVGVELFF. The CDR3 DNA is TGTGCCTGGAGTGTAGGGGTGGAACTGTTTTTT.

J is TRBJ2-2 and V is TRBV7-8; 12 nucleotides align to TRBD2. Germline V lookup: CDR1 SGHVS, CDR2 FQNEAQ. This CDR3 spans 18 amino acids. V gave up 1 base and J gave up 5 bases; unmatched junction bases: 8. Here the CDR3 DNA reads TGTGCCAGCAGCTTAGTTGCTAGCGGGGGGGCTGAGACCGGGGAGCTGTTTTTT. Amino acid sequence: CASSLVASGGAETGELFF.

J is TRBJ1-2 and V is TRBV28, with D possibly TRBD1 on 5 matching bases. Germline lookup yields CDR1 MDHEN and CDR2 SYDVKM. Trimming left V 11 bases short and J 4 bases short, with 11 bases between. The CDR3 runs 11 residues. CDR3 bases: TGTGCCGGGGGGGACCCCTATGGCTACACCTTC. Encoded protein: CAGGDPYGYTF.

The chain combines TRBV7-2 with TRBJ1-2; perhaps TRBD1 as D (5 bases). The V and J ends lost 0 bases and 6 bases respectively, with 8 bases between them. The CDR3 contains 13 residues. Germline V gene data show CDR1 as SGHTA and CDR2 as FQGNSA. CDR3: CASSLAQGDGYTF. The CDR3 DNA sequence: TGTGCCAGCAGCTTAGCCCAGGGCGATGGCTACACCTTC.

The J gene is TRBJ2-7, the V gene TRBV5-1, with a possible D match to TRBD2 (6 bases). V was shortened by 1 base and J by 3 bases, with 8 bases between the two germline ends. The CDR3 runs 13 residues. The germline gives CDR1 SGHRS, CDR2 YFSETQ. CDR3 nucleotides: TGCGCCAGCAGCTTGCCTAGCGACTACGAGCAGTACTTC. This translates into CASSLPSDYEQYF. Variable domain in full (rest from reference TRBV5-1 and TRBJ2-7): KAGVTQTPRYLIKTRGQQVTLSCSPISGHRSVSWYQQTPGQGLQFLFEYFSETQRNKGNFPGRFSGRQFSNSRSEMNVSTLELGDSALYLCASSLPSDYEQYFGPGTRLTVT.

The J gene is TRBJ2-2, the V gene TRBV2, with 7 bases matching TRBD1. This CDR3 region has 13 residues. The germline V gene encodes CDR1 SNHLY and CDR2 FYNNEI. Unmatched junction bases numbered 2, after V lost 6 bases and J lost 4 bases. The CDR3 DNA is TGTGCCAGCAGATACAGGGGCACCGGGGAGCTGTTTTTT. Its translation: CASRYRGTGELFF. The variable domain in full, completed from reference TRBV2 and TRBJ2-2, reads EPEVTQTPSHQVTQMGQEVILRCVPISNHLYFYWYRQILGQKVEFLVSFYNNEISEKSEIFDDQFSVERPDGSNFTLKIRSTKLEDSAMYFCASRYRGTGELFFGEGSRLTVL.

V and J are TRBV4-1 and TRBJ2-2, with a weak D call TRBD2 (6 bases). Germline V CDR1 and CDR2: MGHRA, YSYEKL. V was trimmed by 0 bases and J by 3 bases, leaving 8 bases between them. The CDR3 covers 15 residues. The CDR3 reads CASSQDAGYTGELFF. The CDR3 nucleotides read TGCGCCAGCAGCCAAGATGCGGGATACACCGGGGAGCTGTTTTTT.

CDR3 region: CASQGRDRGQAAANTEAFF. The CDR3 region has the DNA TGTGCCAGTCAGGGCCGGGACAGGGGGCAAGCTGCGGCAAACACTGAAGCTTTCTTT. This chain joins TRBV7-9 and TRBJ1-1, with 12 bases matching TRBD1. The CDR3 totals 19 residues. Trimming removed 9 bases from V and 2 bases from J; junction bases left unmatched: 19. Germline V gives CDR1 SEHNR, CDR2 FQNEAQ (reference sequence).

This chain uses TRBV11-1 with TRBJ2-7, with D possibly TRBD2 on 5 matching bases. The germline CDR1 and CDR2 sequences are SGHAT and FQDESV (reference sequence). The CDR3 is 14 residues long. V was clipped by 5 bases and J by 2 bases, with 13 bases between them. In DNA form, the CDR3 reads TGTGCCAGCAGCGAAGCGGTATCGCCCTACGAGCAGTACTTC. Residues: CASSEAVSPYEQYF. The entire variable domain, with the rest obtained from reference TRBV11-1 and TRBJ2-7, is as follows: EAEVAQSPRYKITEKSQAVAFWCDPISGHATLYWYRQILGQGPELLVQFQDESVVDDSQLPKDRFSAERLKGVDSTLKIQPAELGDSAMYLCASSEAVSPYEQYFGPGTRLTVT.

This clone is medium-sized. This rearrangement joins TRBV6-5 to TRBJ1-1; 7 nucleotides line up with TRBD1. V trimming: 6 bases; J trimming: 1 base; junction bases outside the gene matches: 8. This CDR3 has 15 residues. Germline CDR1 and CDR2: MNHEY and SVGAGI. CDR3 in amino acids: CASRTTGTQNTEAFF. In nucleotides, the CDR3 is TGTGCCAGCAGGACGACAGGGACCCAGAACACTGAAGCTTTCTTT.

The chain joins TRBV5-1 to TRBJ2-7, with D possibly matching TRBD1 (5 bases). CDR1 and CDR2 (germline): SGHRS, YFSETQ. This CDR3 has 13 amino acids. V lost 4 bases to trimming and J lost 5 bases, with 13 bases between them. For the CDR3, the DNA is TGCGCCAGCAGCATAGGACATTACCACGAGCAGTACTTC. It specifies CASSIGHYHEQYF.

The count of this clone is one. The chain recombines TRBV6-1 with TRBJ2-7, with 8 nucleotides matching TRBD1. Germline CDR1 and CDR2: MNHNS and SASEGT. This CDR3 has 14 residues. V was pared by 7 bases and J by 3 bases, with 8 bases of the junction left unmatched. CDR3 amino acids: CASTDRGRDYEQYF. In nucleotides, the CDR3 is TGTGCCAGCACCGACAGGGGAAGGGACTACGAGCAGTACTTC.

The sample holds one count of this clone. V and J are TRBV19 and TRBJ1-3; 7 bases are shared with TRBD1. Germline trimming cut 5 bases from V and 6 bases from J; bases unmatched to any gene: 10. The germline CDR1 and CDR2 sequences are LNHDA and SQIVND (reference sequence). The CDR3 runs to 15 residues. The DNA for the CDR3 is TGTGCCAGTAGTCCTCGACAGGGCCATGCAAACACCATATATTTT. Amino acid sequence: CASSPRQGHANTIYF. Filled out from reference TRBV19 and TRBJ1-3, the complete variable domain reads DGGITQSPKYLFRKEGQNVTLSCEQNLNHDAMYWYRQDPGQGLRLIYYSQIVNDFQKGDIAEGYSVSREKKESFPLTVTSAQKNPTAFYLCASSPRQGHANTIYFGEGSWLTVV.

The CDR3 sequence: CASTHSGEETQYF. CDR3 in DNA: TGTGCCAGCACCCATAGCGGGGAAGAGACCCAGTACTTC. The J gene is TRBJ2-5, the V gene TRBV28, with 8 bases identical to TRBD2. CDR1 and CDR2 (germline): MDHEN, SYDVKM. CDR3 length: 13 residues. With 7 bases clipped from V and 3 bases from J, the junction kept 4 bases outside the gene matches.

The gene calls are TRBV5-8 and TRBJ2-7, with a weak D call TRBD2 (7 bases). The V end lost 0 bases, the J end lost 4 bases, and 17 bases lay between the germline ends. Germline V gene data show CDR1 as SGHTS and CDR2 as YDEGEE. The CDR3 sequence is 16 residues long. CDR3 sequence: CASSLAGGQRPYEQYF. The DNA of the CDR3 is TGTGCCAGCAGCTTGGCCGGGGGGCAGAGACCTTACGAGCAGTACTTC.

The chain has TRBV6-4 and TRBJ2-3; weak D call: TRBD2 (5 bases). This CDR3 has 15 residues. Germline CDR1 MRHNA, CDR2 SNTAGT. Trimming removed 4 bases at V and 5 bases at J, with 16 bases between. The CDR3 DNA reads TGTGCCAGCAGTGCACGGGCGGCGGGTGGAGATACGCAGTATTTT. This sequence encodes CASSARAAGGDTQYF.

By sample fraction, this clone is medium-sized. The chain joins TRBV7-8 to TRBJ2-2; weak D call: TRBD1 (5 bases). The V and J ends lost 7 bases and 4 bases respectively, with 10 bases between them. CDR1 is SGHVS, CDR2 FQNEAQ, per germline. This CDR3 comprises 13 residues. CDR3 region: CASTRAVTGELFF. CDR3 sequence (DNA): TGTGCCAGCACCAGGGCCGTCACCGGGGAGCTGTTTTTT.

The CDR3 sequence is CASSFYSFTDTQYF. The CDR3, as DNA: TGTGCCAGCAGCTTCTACAGCTTCACAGATACGCAGTATTTT. V is TRBV7-2 and J is TRBJ2-3; D gene ambiguous. CDR1 SGHTA and CDR2 FQGNSA come from the germline V gene. This CDR3 spans 14 amino acids. Trimming left V 3 bases short and J 2 bases short, with 9 bases between.

The gene calls are TRBV27 and TRBJ1-5; maybe TRBD1 (6 bases). This CDR3 has 16 residues. From germline, CDR1 is MNHEY and CDR2 SMNVEV (reference sequence). V dropped 4 bases and J dropped 3 bases, with 16 bases sitting between them. The CDR3 nucleotides read TGTGCCAGCAGTTCACTCCAGGGGATTTTCAATCAGCCCCAGCATTTT. Translation gives CASSSLQGIFNQPQHF.